This T cell receptor beta chain was identified in a study of blood T cell repertoires in COVID-19. About the study: Samples representing acute and convalescent COVID-19 were sourced from the United States, Italy and Spain.

In the original processing: Nucleated cell number was recorded as an estimate derived from reference gene primer amplification. The protocol was immunoSEQ multiplex PCR, while the TCRdb copy is restricted to in-frame clones and leaves out a portion. V, J and clone size were drawn from that table, and D and trimming were deduced from the DNA. In the table there are around 200,000 clones, approximately 91% of which are singletons. This CDR3 region has 15 residues. The V end lost 6 bases, the J end lost 2 bases, and 17 bases lay between the germline ends. The germline V gene has CDR1 MNHNY and CDR2 SVGAGI (reference sequence).

The rearrangement uses TRBV6-6 and TRBJ2-7, with a tentative D call TRBD1 (6 bases). The sequenced material came from peripheral blood. This TCR derives from a man aged 40-55 years with acute or convalescent COVID-19. The CDR3 DNA follows: TGTGCCAGCAGATTAGGGACAAGTGGGGCCTACGAGCAGTACTTC. It translates to CASRLGTSGAYEQYF.